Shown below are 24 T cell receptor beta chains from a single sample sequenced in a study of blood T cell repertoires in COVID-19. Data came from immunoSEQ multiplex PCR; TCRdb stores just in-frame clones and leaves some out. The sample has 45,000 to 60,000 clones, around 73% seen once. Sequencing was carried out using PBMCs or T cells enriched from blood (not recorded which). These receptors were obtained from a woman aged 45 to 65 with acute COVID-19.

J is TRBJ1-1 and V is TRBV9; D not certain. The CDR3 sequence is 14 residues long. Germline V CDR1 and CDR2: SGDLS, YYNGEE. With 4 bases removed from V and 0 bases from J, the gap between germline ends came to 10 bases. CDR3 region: CASSLASLNTEAFF. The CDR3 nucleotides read TGTGCCAGCAGCCTAGCTTCCCTGAACACTGAAGCTTTCTTT.

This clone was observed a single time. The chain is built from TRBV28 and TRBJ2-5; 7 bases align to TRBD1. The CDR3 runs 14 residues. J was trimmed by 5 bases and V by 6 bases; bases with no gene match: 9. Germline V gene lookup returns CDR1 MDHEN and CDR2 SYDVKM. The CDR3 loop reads CASSPLGQTETQYF. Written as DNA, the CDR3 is TGTGCCAGCAGCCCTCTGGGACAGACGGAGACCCAGTACTTC. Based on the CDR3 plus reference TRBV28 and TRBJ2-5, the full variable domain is DVKVTQSSRYLVKRTGEKVFLECVQDMDHENMFWYRQDPGLGLRLIYFSYDVKMKEKGDIPEGYSVSREKKERFSLILESASTNQTSMYLCASSPLGQTETQYFGPGTRLLVL.

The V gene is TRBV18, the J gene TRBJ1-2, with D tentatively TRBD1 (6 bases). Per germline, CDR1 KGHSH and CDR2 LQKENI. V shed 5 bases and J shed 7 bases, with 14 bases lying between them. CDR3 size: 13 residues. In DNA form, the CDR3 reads TGTGCCAGCTCAGCCGTTCCAGGGGCTGGCTACACCTTC. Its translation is CASSAVPGAGYTF.

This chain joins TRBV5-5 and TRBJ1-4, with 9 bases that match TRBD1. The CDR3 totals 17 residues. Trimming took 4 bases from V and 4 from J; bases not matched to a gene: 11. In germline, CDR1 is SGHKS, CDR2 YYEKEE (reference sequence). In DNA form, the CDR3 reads TGTGCCAGCAGCGGAGGGACAGGGCTCAGAAGTAATGAAAAACTGTTTTTT. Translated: CASSGGTGLRSNEKLFF. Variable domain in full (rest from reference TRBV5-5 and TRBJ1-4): DAGVTQSPTHLIKTRGQQVTLRCSPISGHKSVSWYQQVLGQGPQFIFQYYEKEERGRGNFPDRFSARQFPNYSSELNVNALLLGDSALYLCASSGGTGLRSNEKLFFGSGTQLSVL.

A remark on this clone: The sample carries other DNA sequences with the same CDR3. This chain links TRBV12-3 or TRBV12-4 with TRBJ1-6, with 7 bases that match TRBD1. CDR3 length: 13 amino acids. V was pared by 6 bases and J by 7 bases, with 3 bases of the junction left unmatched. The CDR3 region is CASRGQRNSPLHF. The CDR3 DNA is TGTGCCAGCAGGGGACAGCGAAATTCACCCCTCCACTTT.

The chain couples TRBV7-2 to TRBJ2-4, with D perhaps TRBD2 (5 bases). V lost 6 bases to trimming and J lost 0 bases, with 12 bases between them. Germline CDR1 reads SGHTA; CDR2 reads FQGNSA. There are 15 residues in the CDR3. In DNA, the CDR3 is TGTGCCAGCAGGTCCGACCGGGAAGCCAAAAACATTCAGTACTTC. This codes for CASRSDREAKNIQYF. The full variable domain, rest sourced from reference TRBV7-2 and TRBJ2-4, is GAGVSQSPSNKVTEKGKDVELRCDPISGHTALYWYRQSLGQGLEFLIYFQGNSAPDKSGLPSDRFSAERTGGSVSTLTIQRTQQEDSAVYLCASRSDREAKNIQYFGAGTRLSVL.

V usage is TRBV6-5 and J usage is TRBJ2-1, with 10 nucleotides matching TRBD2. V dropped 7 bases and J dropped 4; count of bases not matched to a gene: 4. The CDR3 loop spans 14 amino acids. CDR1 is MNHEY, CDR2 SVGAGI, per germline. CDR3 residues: CASKTSGVYNEQFF. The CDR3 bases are TGTGCCAGCAAAACTAGCGGGGTTTACAATGAGCAGTTCTTC.

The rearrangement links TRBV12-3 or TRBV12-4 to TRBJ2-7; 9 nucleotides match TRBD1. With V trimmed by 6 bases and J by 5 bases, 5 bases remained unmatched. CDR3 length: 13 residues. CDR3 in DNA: TGTGCCAGCAGCAACAACAGGGGGCACGAGCAGTACTTC. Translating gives CASSNNRGHEQYF.

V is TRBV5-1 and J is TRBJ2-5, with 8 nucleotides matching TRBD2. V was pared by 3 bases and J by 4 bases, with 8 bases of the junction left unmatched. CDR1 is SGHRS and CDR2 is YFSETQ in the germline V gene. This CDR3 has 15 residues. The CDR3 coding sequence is TGCGCCAGCAGCTCCTCCGGGACTAGTAGAGAGACCCAGTACTTC. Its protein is CASSSSGTSRETQYF.

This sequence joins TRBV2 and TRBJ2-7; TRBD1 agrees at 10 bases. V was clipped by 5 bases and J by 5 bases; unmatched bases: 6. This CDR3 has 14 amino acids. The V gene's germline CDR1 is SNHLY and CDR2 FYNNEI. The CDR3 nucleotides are TGTGCCAGCAGTAGAGACAGGGGGCTTGACGAGCAGTACTTC. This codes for CASSRDRGLDEQYF.

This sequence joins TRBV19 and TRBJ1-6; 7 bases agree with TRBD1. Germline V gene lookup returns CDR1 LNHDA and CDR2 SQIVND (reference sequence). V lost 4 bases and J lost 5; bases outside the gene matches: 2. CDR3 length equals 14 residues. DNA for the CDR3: TGTGCCAGTAGTACAGGGGGAAATAATTCACCCCTCCACTTT. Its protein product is CASSTGGNNSPLHF.

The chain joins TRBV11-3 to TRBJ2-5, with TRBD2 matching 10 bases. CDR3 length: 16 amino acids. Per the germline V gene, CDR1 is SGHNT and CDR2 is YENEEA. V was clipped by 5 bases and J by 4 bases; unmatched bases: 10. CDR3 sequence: CASSLSLAGVGETQYF. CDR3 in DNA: TGTGCCAGCAGCCTATCCCTAGCGGGGGTGGGAGAGACCCAGTACTTC.

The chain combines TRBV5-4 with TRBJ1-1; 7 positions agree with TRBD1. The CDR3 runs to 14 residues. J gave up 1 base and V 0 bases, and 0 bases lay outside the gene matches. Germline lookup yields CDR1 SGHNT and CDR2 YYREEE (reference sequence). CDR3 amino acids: CASSLEGANTEAFF. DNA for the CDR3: TGTGCCAGCAGCTTGGAGGGGGCGAACACTGAAGCTTTCTTT.

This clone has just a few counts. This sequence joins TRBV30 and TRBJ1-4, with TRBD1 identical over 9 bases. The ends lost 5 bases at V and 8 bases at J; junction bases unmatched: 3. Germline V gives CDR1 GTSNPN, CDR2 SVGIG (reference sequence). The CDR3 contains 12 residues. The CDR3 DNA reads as TGTGCCTGGCGGGGGACAGGGGAAAAACTGTTTTTT. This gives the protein CAWRGTGEKLFF.

In DNA, the CDR3 is TGCAGTGCTAGTAGCCAGGGGCCCAGCTACGAGCAGTACTTC. It specifies CSASSQGPSYEQYF. The V and J genes are TRBV20-1 and TRBJ2-7, with a tentative D call TRBD1 (6 bases). The germline V gene has CDR1 DFQATT and CDR2 SNEGSKA (reference sequence). V was shortened by 3 bases and J by 3 bases, with 15 bases between the two germline ends. The CDR3 consists of 14 residues.

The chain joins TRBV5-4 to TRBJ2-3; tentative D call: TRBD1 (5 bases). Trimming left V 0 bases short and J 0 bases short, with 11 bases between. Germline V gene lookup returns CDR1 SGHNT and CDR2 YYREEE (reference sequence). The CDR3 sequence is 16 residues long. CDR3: CASSLGQGTSTDTQYF. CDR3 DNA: TGTGCCAGCAGCTTGGGGCAGGGAACTAGCACAGATACGCAGTATTTT.

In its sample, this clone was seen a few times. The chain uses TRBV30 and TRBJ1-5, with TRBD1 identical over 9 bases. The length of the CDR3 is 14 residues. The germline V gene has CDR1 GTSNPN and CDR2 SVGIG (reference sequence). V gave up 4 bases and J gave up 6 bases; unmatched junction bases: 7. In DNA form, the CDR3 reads TGTGCCTGGACAAAACAGGGGGCGGCTCAGCCCCAGCATTTT. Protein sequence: CAWTKQGAAQPQHF.

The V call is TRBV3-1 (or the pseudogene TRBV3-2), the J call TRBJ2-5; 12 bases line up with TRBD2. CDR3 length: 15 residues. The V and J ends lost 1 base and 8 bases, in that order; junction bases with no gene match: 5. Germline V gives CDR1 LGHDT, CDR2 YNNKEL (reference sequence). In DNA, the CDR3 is TGTGCCAGCAGCCAAGTGCCTAGCGGGGGGGCCACCCAGTACTTC. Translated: CASSQVPSGGATQYF.

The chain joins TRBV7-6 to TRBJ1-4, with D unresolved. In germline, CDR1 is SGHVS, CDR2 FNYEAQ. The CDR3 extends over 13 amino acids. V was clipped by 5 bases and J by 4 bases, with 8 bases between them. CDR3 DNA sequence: TGTGCCAGCAGCACCGCGGATAATGAAAAACTGTTTTTT. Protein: CASSTADNEKLFF.

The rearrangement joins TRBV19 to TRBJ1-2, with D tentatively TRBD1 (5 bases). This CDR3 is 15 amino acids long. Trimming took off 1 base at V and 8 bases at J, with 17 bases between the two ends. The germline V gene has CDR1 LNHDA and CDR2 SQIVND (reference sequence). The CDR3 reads CASSIGGAVQRGYTF. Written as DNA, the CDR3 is TGTGCCAGTAGTATAGGTGGGGCCGTCCAACGCGGCTACACCTTC.

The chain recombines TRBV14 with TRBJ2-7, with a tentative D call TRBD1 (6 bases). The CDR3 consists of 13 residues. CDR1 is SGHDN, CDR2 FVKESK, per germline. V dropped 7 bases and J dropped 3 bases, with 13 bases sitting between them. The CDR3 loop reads CASNIQGSYEQYF. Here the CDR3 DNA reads TGTGCCAGCAACATACAGGGTAGCTACGAGCAGTACTTC.

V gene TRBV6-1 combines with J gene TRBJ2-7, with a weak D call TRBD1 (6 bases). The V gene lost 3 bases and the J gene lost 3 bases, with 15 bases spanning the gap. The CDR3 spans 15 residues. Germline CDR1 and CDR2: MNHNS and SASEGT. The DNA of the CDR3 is TGTGCCAGCAGTGAGAGGGACATTGGGAACTACGAGCAGTACTTC. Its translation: CASSERDIGNYEQYF.

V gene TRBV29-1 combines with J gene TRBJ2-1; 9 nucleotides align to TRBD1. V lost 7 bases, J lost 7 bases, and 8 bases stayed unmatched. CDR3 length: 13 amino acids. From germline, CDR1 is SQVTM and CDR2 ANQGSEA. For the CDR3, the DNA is TGCAGCGCACCGGGACAGGGCGGTAATGAGCAGTTCTTC. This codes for CSAPGQGGNEQFF.

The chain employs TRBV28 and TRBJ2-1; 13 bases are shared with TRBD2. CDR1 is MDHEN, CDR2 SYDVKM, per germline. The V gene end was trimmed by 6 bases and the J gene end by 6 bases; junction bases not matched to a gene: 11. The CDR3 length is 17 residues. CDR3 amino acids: CASSSLAGGLYSNEQFF. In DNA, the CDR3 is TGTGCCAGCAGCTCACTAGCGGGGGGGCTCTACTCCAATGAGCAGTTCTTC.